These 10 T cell receptor beta chains were sequenced from one sample in a study of technical replicates of blood from a handful of donors. Clones were read by immunoSEQ multiplex PCR, and TCRdb kept only the in-frame ones, dropping some. In the table there are about 60,000 clones, approximately 86% of which are singletons. The source material was PBMCs. Receptors were obtained from a human donor in good health. Some clones in this sample may be carry-over from other donors' samples.

The chain has TRBV9 and TRBJ2-2; tentatively, D is TRBD2 (5 bases). The germline CDR1 and CDR2 sequences are SGDLS and YYNGEE. The CDR3 runs 15 residues. With 0 bases removed from V and 4 bases from J, the gap between germline ends came to 10 bases. CDR3 region: CASSVEGRGTGELFF. Written as DNA, the CDR3 is TGTGCCAGCAGCGTAGAGGGCCGGGGCACCGGGGAGCTGTTTTTT.

The V and J genes are TRBV9 and TRBJ2-3, with 11 bases aligning to TRBD2. The CDR3 spans 14 residues. The V gene's germline CDR1 is SGDLS and CDR2 YYNGEE. V shed 4 bases, J shed 5 bases, and the junction held 3 bases outside the gene matches. The CDR3 protein is CASSPGTSGDTQYF. CDR3 coding DNA: TGTGCCAGCAGCCCCGGGACTAGCGGAGATACGCAGTATTTT.

The rearrangement uses TRBV18 and TRBJ2-7; tentative D call: TRBD2 (5 bases). Trimming removed 6 bases from V and 0 bases from J, with 15 bases in between. The length of the CDR3 is 15 residues. Germline assignment: CDR1 KGHSH and CDR2 LQKENI. DNA for the CDR3: TGTGCCAGCTCGGGCGCGGGTGCAGGCTCCTACGAGCAGTACTTC. This codes for CASSGAGAGSYEQYF.

The table lists this clone with a few counts. The chain combines TRBV7-2 with TRBJ2-7, with 9 bases matching TRBD1. Germline assignment: CDR1 SGHTA and CDR2 FQGNSA. The V gene end was trimmed by 1 base and the J gene end by 2 bases; junction bases not matched to a gene: 0. This CDR3 comprises 14 residues. CDR3 in amino acids: CASSLGQGAYEQYF. In DNA form, the CDR3 reads TGTGCCAGCAGCTTAGGACAGGGGGCCTACGAGCAGTACTTC.

J is TRBJ2-5 and V is TRBV29-1, with D perhaps TRBD2 (6 bases). The CDR3 covers 15 residues. CDR1 and CDR2 (germline): SQVTM, ANQGSEA. Trimming left V 4 bases short and J 4 bases short, with 19 bases between. The CDR3 DNA follows: TGCAGCGTTGCTATGGGGGGACCCCCTAGAGAGACCCAGTACTTC. This codes for CSVAMGGPPRETQYF.

The chain carries TRBV4-3 and TRBJ2-7; 10 bases fit TRBD1. The V segment lost 3 bases and the J segment 2 bases; nucleotides outside the gene matches: 10. The CDR3 runs to 17 residues. Germline values: CDR1 LGHNA, CDR2 YSLEER. The CDR3 DNA follows: TGCGCCAGCAGCCAGCACCCCAGTGGGACAGGGGCCTACGAGCAGTACTTC. This codes for CASSQHPSGTGAYEQYF.

The chain carries TRBV6-1 and TRBJ1-6, with 8 bases fitting TRBD1. Germline V gene data show CDR1 as MNHNS and CDR2 as SASEGT. V shed 5 bases and J 6 bases; nucleotides not matched to a gene: 6. The CDR3 is 15 residues long. CDR3: CASSPDRVANSPLHF. The DNA for the CDR3 is TGTGCCAGCAGTCCGGACAGGGTGGCTAATTCACCCCTCCACTTT.

The chain employs TRBV4-3 and TRBJ1-6; D unresolved. The CDR3 covers 15 residues. Germline CDR1 LGHNA, CDR2 YSLEER. V was shortened by 0 bases and J by 9 bases, with 12 bases between the two germline ends. The CDR3 sequence is CASSQDWQAGSPLHF. In DNA form, the CDR3 reads TGCGCCAGCAGCCAAGATTGGCAGGCGGGTTCACCCCTCCACTTT.

This CDR3 reads CASSAYGKVSMWGANVLTF. The CDR3 bases are TGCGCCAGCAGCGCCTACGGGAAGGTCTCCATGTGGGGGGCCAACGTCCTGACTTTC. This chain joins TRBV5-1 and TRBJ2-6, with D possibly matching TRBD2 (5 bases). CDR1 SGHRS and CDR2 YFSETQ come from the germline V gene. V lost 4 bases and J 4 bases, leaving 24 bases between the germline ends. The CDR3 covers 19 residues.

This clone has only one observation. The chain recombines TRBV19 with TRBJ2-7; maybe TRBD1 (5 bases). Trimming took 6 bases from V and 3 from J, leaving 6 bases between them. CDR3 length equals 11 residues. Germline loops: CDR1 LNHDA, CDR2 SQIVND (reference sequence). CDR3 bases: TGTGCCAGTAGCGACAGCTACGAGCAGTACTTC. Protein product: CASSDSYEQYF.